These T cell receptor beta chains were read from a single sample in a study of blood T cell repertoires in COVID-19. The method was immunoSEQ multiplex PCR; TCRdb's version includes in-frame clones alone and lacks a portion of them. The sample lists 250,000 or so clones, over 75% seen once, with approximately 3.4% in the top ten. The sample was PBMCs or T cells enriched from blood (not recorded which). The receptors come from a woman aged 40 to 50 who had been exposed to COVID-19. Both conserved end residues are part of each CDR3. The D gene is left open where the match is weak. Clone size is shown for a subset of rows, as once, few, many or a class of expanded clone.

- | - | TRBJ1-5 | 16 | TRBV3-1/TRBV3-2 | TGTGCCAGCAGCCTAGGTGTGGGCCAGGGCAATCAGCCCCAGCATTTT | CASSLGVGQGNQPQHF
- | TRBD2 | TRBJ2-1 | 15 | TRBV28 | TGTGCCAGCCTTTCCGGGACTAGCGGGAGGCGTGGGCAGTTCTTC | CASLSGTSGRRGQFF
- | TRBD2 | TRBJ2-1 | 18 | TRBV4-3 | TGCGCCAGCAGCCAAGATCTGGTGATAGCGGGGACCCGCCCGGAGCAGTTCTTC | CASSQDLVIAGTRPEQFF
few | TRBD1 | TRBJ1-6 | 14 | TRBV5-1 | TGTGCCAGCAGTGTGACAGGGGCGGATTCACCCCTCCACTTT | CASSVTGADSPLHF
- | TRBD2 | TRBJ2-1 | 14 | TRBV7-3 | TGTGCCAGCAGCCTAGCGGGGGGTTCCAATGAGCAGTTCTTC | CASSLAGGSNEQFF
- | - | TRBJ1-2 | 14 | TRBV7-2 | TGTGCCAGCAGCTCGAATGGGTTAGCCTATGGCTACACCTTC | CASSSNGLAYGYTF
- | TRBD1 | TRBJ2-1 | 13 | TRBV5-1 | TGCGCCAGCAGCACCGTACAGGGGAATGAGCAGTTCTTC | CASSTVQGNEQFF
- | - | TRBJ2-1 | 15 | TRBV13 | TGTGCCAGCAAAAACCCTGGGGGGTCCTACAATGAGCAGTTCTTC | CASKNPGGSYNEQFF
- | TRBD2 | TRBJ2-1 | 15 | TRBV7-9 | TGTGCCAGCGTAAGGGCGGGAGTCGGATACAATGAGCAGTTCTTC | CASVRAGVGYNEQFF
- | - | TRBJ2-2 | 14 | TRBV30 | TGTGCCTGGAGCGGTGGGGCAAGCACCGGGGAGCTGTTTTTT | CAWSGGASTGELFF
- | TRBD1 | TRBJ1-4 | 16 | TRBV24-1 | TGTGCCACCAGTGACCACGCCGGGACAGGGGACGGAAAACTGTTTTTT | CATSDHAGTGDGKLFF
- | TRBD1 | TRBJ2-7 | 14 | TRBV28 | TGTGCCAGCAGTTCTACCAGGGGGAACTACGAGCAGTACTTC | CASSSTRGNYEQYF
- | - | TRBJ2-7 | 14 | TRBV11-3 | TGTGCCAGCAGCTTAGCTGGGGGGTCCTACGAGCAGTACTTC | CASSLAGGSYEQYF
- | TRBD2 | TRBJ2-3 | 17 | TRBV7-2 | TGTGCCAGCAGCACACCCTCGGTTGGTAGCGGGAGAGATACGCAGTATTTT | CASSTPSVGSGRDTQYF
- | TRBD1 | TRBJ2-7 | 12 | TRBV5-1 | TGCGCCAGCAGCTTACAGGGGCCCGAGCAGTACTTC | CASSLQGPEQYF
- | - | TRBJ1-1 | 15 | TRBV4-2 | TGTGCCAGCAGCCAAGATGTGCGGAACTGGGCTGAAGCTTTCTTT | CASSQDVRNWAEAFF
- | - | TRBJ1-5 | 15 | TRBV6-2/TRBV6-3 | TGTGCCAGCAGCATGTGGGCCCTAACGGTCCAGCCCCAGCATTTT | CASSMWALTVQPQHF
- | - | TRBJ2-6 | 19 | TRBV9 | TGTGCCAGCAGCCCGTACGAGGGGAGGAACCCCTCTGGGGCCAACGTCCTGACTTTC | CASSPYEGRNPSGANVLTF
- | TRBD2 | TRBJ2-1 | 15 | TRBV6-5 | TGTGCCAGCAGGGGGCGGGCTAGCGGGGAAAATGAGCAGTTCTTC | CASRGRASGENEQFF
- | - | TRBJ2-5 | 14 | TRBV27 | TGTGCCAGCAGTTTACAGGGGTCTCAAGAGACCCAGTACTTC | CASSLQGSQETQYF
- | - | TRBJ1-4 | 16 | TRBV27 | TGTGCCAGCAGTGTGTTCCCACAGGGCCGAAATGAAAAACTGTTTTTT | CASSVFPQGRNEKLFF
- | - | TRBJ1-5 | 14 | TRBV3-1/TRBV3-2 | TGTGCCAGCAGCCAAAGGGGTTGGGGTCAGCCCCAGCATTTT | CASSQRGWGQPQHF
many | - | TRBJ1-3 | 13 | TRBV9 | TGTGCCAGCAGCGTACGCTCTGGAAACACCATATATTTT | CASSVRSGNTIYF
few | - | TRBJ1-2 | 14 | TRBV15 | TGTGCCACCAGCAGAGTAACAACAGGCTATGGCTACACCTTC | CATSRVTTGYGYTF
- | TRBD1 | TRBJ2-2 | 15 | TRBV4-2 | TGTGCCAGCAGCCAAGAAGGGACAGTCACCGGGGAGCTGTTTTTT | CASSQEGTVTGELFF
- | - | TRBJ2-2 | 15 | TRBV7-9 | TGTGCCAGCAGCCAGTCACTAATGAACACCGGGGAGCTGTTTTTT | CASSQSLMNTGELFF
- | - | TRBJ2-3 | 16 | TRBV7-9 | TGTGCCAGCAGCAGGGGGGGAGCCGCGGGCGCAGATACGCAGTATTTT | CASSRGGAAGADTQYF
- | - | TRBJ2-7 | 14 | TRBV27 | TGTGCCAGCAGCGACGTCGGGATACTCTACGAGCAGTACTTC | CASSDVGILYEQYF
- | TRBD2 | TRBJ2-6 | 15 | TRBV3-1/TRBV3-2 | TGTGCCAGCAGCAGTCGGGGGGCTGGGGCCAACGTCCTGACTTTC | CASSSRGAGANVLTF
- | TRBD1 | TRBJ1-3 | 16 | TRBV9 | TGTGCCAGCAGCACCCGGACAGGGGGCTTTGGAAACACCATATATTTT | CASSTRTGGFGNTIYF
- | - | TRBJ2-2 | 11 | TRBV11-3 | TGTGCCAGCAGCACCCAGGGGGAGCTGTTTTTT | CASSTQGELFF
once | - | TRBJ2-1 | 13 | TRBV19 | TGTGCCAGTAGTATAGATCTACAGGGTTGGCAGTTCTTC | CASSIDLQGWQFF
few | - | TRBJ2-1 | 15 | TRBV5-4 | TGTGCCAGCAGCTTGTCCAGAAACTCCTACAATGAGCAGTTCTTC | CASSLSRNSYNEQFF
once | - | TRBJ1-4 | 12 | TRBV5-1 | TGCGCCAGCAGCTTGGATCGGGAAAAACTGTTTTTT | CASSLDREKLFF
- | TRBD1 | TRBJ2-4 | 22 | TRBV2 | TGTGCCAGCAGGCCAACGCCATCGACAGGGGGCGTTGTGCTGGGAGCCAAAAACATTCAGTACTTC | CASRPTPSTGGVVLGAKNIQYF
- | - | TRBJ1-2 | 11 | TRBV5-6 | TGTGCCAGCAGCTTGACCAGATACTACACCTTC | CASSLTRYYTF
- | - | TRBJ1-1 | 16 | TRBV14 | TGTGCCAGCAGCCAAGGGCGGGGGACCTTGAACACTGAAGCTTTCTTT | CASSQGRGTLNTEAFF
once | - | TRBJ1-1 | 13 | TRBV7-2 | TGTGCCAGCAGCAGGACAGTTTACACTGAAGCTTTCTTT | CASSRTVYTEAFF
- | - | TRBJ2-1 | 16 | TRBV7-3 | TGTGCCAGCAGCTTAAACTTGGGCAGGGGCATCGATGAGCAGTTCTTC | CASSLNLGRGIDEQFF
- | TRBD1 | TRBJ1-1 | 14 | TRBV6-4 | TGTGCCAGCAGTGGACACAGGGGGAACACTGAAGCTTTCTTT | CASSGHRGNTEAFF
- | TRBD2 | TRBJ2-5 | 15 | TRBV10-3 | TGTGCCACGCGGACTAGCGGGGGAATCGGGGAGACCCAGTACTTC | CATRTSGGIGETQYF
- | TRBD1 | TRBJ1-1 | 15 | TRBV18 | TGTGCCAGCTCACGGGACAGGGTATGGGACACTGAAGCTTTCTTT | CASSRDRVWDTEAFF
- | - | TRBJ2-3 | 14 | TRBV3-1/TRBV3-2 | TGTGCCAGCAGCCGTCTTAGCGACCAAAATACGCAGTATTTT | CASSRLSDQNTQYF
- | - | TRBJ1-2 | 18 | TRBV10-3 | TGTGCCATCAGTGAACCCGACATCTCCTCAGTTAAAAACTATGGCTACACCTTC | CAISEPDISSVKNYGYTF
- | - | TRBJ2-2 | 14 | TRBV6-2/TRBV6-3 | TGTGCCAGCAGTTACCTCGTCAGGGGAAGGGAGCTGTTTTTT | CASSYLVRGRELFF
- | TRBD1 | TRBJ1-4 | 16 | TRBV6-1 | TGTGCCAGCAGTGAAAAAAGGAGGGGGCCTAATGAAAAACTGTTTTTT | CASSEKRRGPNEKLFF
once | - | TRBJ1-3 | 12 | TRBV12-3/TRBV12-4 | TGTGCCAGCAGTTTCAGGGGAAACACCATATATTTT | CASSFRGNTIYF
- | TRBD2 | TRBJ2-3 | 18 | TRBV3-1/TRBV3-2 | TGTGCCAGCAGCCAAGATCGCCCAACTAGCGGGGGCACAGATACGCAGTATTTT | CASSQDRPTSGGTDTQYF
- | - | TRBJ1-4 | 15 | TRBV4-2 | TGTGCCAGCAGCCAAGATAACAGGTTGGATGAAAAACTGTTTTTT | CASSQDNRLDEKLFF
- | - | TRBJ1-6 | 15 | TRBV7-6 | TGTGCCAGCAGCTTAGGGCAGGTCTATAATTCACCCCTCCACTTT | CASSLGQVYNSPLHF
- | - | TRBJ2-2 | 16 | TRBV6-2/TRBV6-3 | TGTGCCAGCAGCGCCGGATACAGGGTTGGTACCGGGGAGCTGTTTTTT | CASSAGYRVGTGELFF
- | TRBD1 | TRBJ1-5 | 14 | TRBV7-8 | TGTGCCAGCAGCTTAAGCGGGACAGGGGGACCCCAGCATTTT | CASSLSGTGGPQHF
- | TRBD2 | TRBJ2-1 | 15 | TRBV7-9 | TGTGCCAGCACTACCCCGACTAGCGGGGGCTATGAGCAGTTCTTC | CASTTPTSGGYEQFF
- | - | TRBJ2-2 | 13 | TRBV19 | TGTGCCAGTAGTACCGCAGGGACCGGGGAGCTGTTTTTT | CASSTAGTGELFF